This T cell receptor (beta chain) was sequenced during a study of PD-1 blockade in mismatch repair-deficient tumors (dated 2017 in TCRdb). About the investigation overall: Between late 2013 and September 2016, roughly 78 consecutive patients with about a dozen mismatch repair-deficient cancer types, all previously treated and progressing, were enrolled in the trial. Tumor-associated T cell clones in the peripheral blood of patients responding to PD-1 blockade were tracked using deep sequencing of TCR CDR3 regions. Overall study outcomes, separate from this receptor: After pembrolizumab, tumor-resident clones, which were often undetectable in blood before treatment, expanded rapidly and then contracted, generally ahead of radiologic responses.

On this clone itself: It lacks a known antigen. No base qualities exist here, and no much larger clone lies one base off it.

Mismatch repair deficiency in every enrolled patient was established by polymerase chain reaction or immunohistochemistry. TCR sequencing was performed for three patients who responded to pembrolizumab therapy. Pembrolizumab PD-1 blockade was prospectively tested in advanced mismatch repair-deficient cancers, regardless of tissue of origin, in the phase II trial. Peripheral blood T cell samples were collected serially, before PD-1 blockade began and at several time points afterward. The timing of each blood sample was reported as weeks after the first dose of pembrolizumab. The library was obtained by the immunoSEQ multiplex PCR assay. The table comes from immuneACCESS by way of TCRdb, which keeps in-frame sequences with V and J called. Part of the clones is missing from these tables; in studies checked, under half for an unresolved V gene and the rest for unknown reasons. The sample yields about 79,000 clones; approximately 80% were counted once. The ten most abundant clones make up 5% to 7% of the sample.

The sample consisted of peripheral blood, taken 44 weeks after starting pembrolizumab. This TCR was recovered from an adult with mismatch repair-deficient cancer.

The CDR3 has the sequence CAISDADRHETQYF. The DNA sequence reads TGTGCCATCAGTGATGCGGACAGACACGAGACCCAGTACTTC. This receptor chain uses TRBV10-3 and TRBJ2-5; D gene: possibly TRBD1, on 6 matching bases. V sheds 3 bases and J sheds 5 bases, leaving 13 bases between their ends. CDR1 ENHRY and CDR2 SYGVKD were looked up in the germline V gene. Counted from cysteine to phenylalanine, this CDR3 has 14 amino acids. Kept here is only the CDR3 DNA, which spans 42 bases and is read in frame from base 1.